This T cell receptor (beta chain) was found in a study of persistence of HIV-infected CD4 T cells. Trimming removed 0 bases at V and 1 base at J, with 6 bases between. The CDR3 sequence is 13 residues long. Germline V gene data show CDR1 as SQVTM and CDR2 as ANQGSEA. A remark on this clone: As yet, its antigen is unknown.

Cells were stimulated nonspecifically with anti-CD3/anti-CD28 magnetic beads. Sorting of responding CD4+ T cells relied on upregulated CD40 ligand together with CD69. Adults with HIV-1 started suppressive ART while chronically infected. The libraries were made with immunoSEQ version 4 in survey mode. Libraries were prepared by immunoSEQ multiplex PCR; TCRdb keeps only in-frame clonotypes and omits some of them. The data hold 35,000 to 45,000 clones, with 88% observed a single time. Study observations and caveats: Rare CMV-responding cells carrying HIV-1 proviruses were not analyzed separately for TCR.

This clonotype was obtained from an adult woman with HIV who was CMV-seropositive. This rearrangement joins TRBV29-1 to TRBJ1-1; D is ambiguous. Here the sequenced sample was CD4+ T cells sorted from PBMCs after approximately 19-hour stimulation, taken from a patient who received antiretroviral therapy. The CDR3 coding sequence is TGCAGCGTTGAAGAGATACCGAACACTGAAGCTTTCTTT. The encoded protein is CSVEEIPNTEAFF. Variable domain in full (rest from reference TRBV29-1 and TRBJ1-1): SAVISQKPSRDICQRGTSLTIQCQVDSQVTMMFWYRQQPGQSLTLIATANQGSEATYESGFVIDKFPISRPNLTFSTLTVSNMSPEDSSIYLCSVEEIPNTEAFFGQGTRLTVV.